This TCR beta chain is drawn from a study of T cell changes during pregnancy in multiple sclerosis. Germline V gene sequence: CDR1 MNHEY, CDR2 SMNVEV (reference sequence). Trimming cost V 5 bases and J 1 base, with 8 bases left between them. This CDR3 is built from 13 residues. The data were produced by immunoSEQ multiplex PCR, yet TCRdb's version contains in-frame clones alone and is incomplete. The sample has about 100,000 clones, 90% to 95% seen once. V gene TRBV27 combines with J gene TRBJ1-2; D possibly corresponds to TRBD1 (6 bases). The TCR comes from a female donor with multiple sclerosis, enrolled in a pregnancy study. Sequenced here: peripheral blood, sampled in the second trimester of pregnancy. The CDR3 DNA reads as TGTGCCAGCAGTCAACAGGGTAACTATGGCTACACCTTC. This sequence encodes CASSQQGNYGYTF.